The clone carrying this TCR beta chain was counted between two and nine times. The antigen is undetermined. Profiled with immunoSEQ multiplex PCR; TCRdb holds only in-frame clones, not every one. The sample contains some 310,000 clones, roughly 85% of which appear only once. The sample is drawn from a study of cytotoxic CD8 clonotypes in ibrutinib-treated CLL. Study-wide results and limits: With treatment, public clonotypes, which were uncommon, either contracted or remained stable.

Germline CDR1 is KGHSH and CDR2 is LQKENI. Trimming took 0 bases from V and 3 from J, leaving 6 bases between them. The CDR3 spans 14 residues. This TCR was sampled from a human donor with chronic lymphocytic leukemia. Sequenced here: PBMCs, sampled before ibrutinib treatment. The J gene is TRBJ1-3, the V gene TRBV18, with no clear D. For the CDR3, the DNA is TGTGCCAGCTCACCACCTGTTCGTGGAAACACCATATATTTT. Translated: CASSPPVRGNTIYF.